This T cell receptor (beta chain) is drawn from a study of T cell changes during pregnancy in multiple sclerosis. Generated by immunoSEQ multiplex PCR, the TCRdb table keeps only in-frame clones and is missing some. The sample comprises tens of thousands of clones, 93% of which are singletons, and approximately 2.4% rests with the top ten. This CDR3 has 11 amino acids. In germline, CDR1 is SNHLY, CDR2 FYNNEI. V shed 7 bases and J shed 7 bases, with 11 bases lying between them. Sequenced here: peripheral blood, sampled in the second trimester of pregnancy. V is TRBV2 and J is TRBJ2-7, with D tentatively TRBD1 (5 bases). The sequence came from a female donor with multiple sclerosis, enrolled in a pregnancy study. The CDR3 reads CASTRQGEQYF. The CDR3 nucleotides read TGTGCCAGCACCCGCCAGGGAGAGCAGTACTTC.